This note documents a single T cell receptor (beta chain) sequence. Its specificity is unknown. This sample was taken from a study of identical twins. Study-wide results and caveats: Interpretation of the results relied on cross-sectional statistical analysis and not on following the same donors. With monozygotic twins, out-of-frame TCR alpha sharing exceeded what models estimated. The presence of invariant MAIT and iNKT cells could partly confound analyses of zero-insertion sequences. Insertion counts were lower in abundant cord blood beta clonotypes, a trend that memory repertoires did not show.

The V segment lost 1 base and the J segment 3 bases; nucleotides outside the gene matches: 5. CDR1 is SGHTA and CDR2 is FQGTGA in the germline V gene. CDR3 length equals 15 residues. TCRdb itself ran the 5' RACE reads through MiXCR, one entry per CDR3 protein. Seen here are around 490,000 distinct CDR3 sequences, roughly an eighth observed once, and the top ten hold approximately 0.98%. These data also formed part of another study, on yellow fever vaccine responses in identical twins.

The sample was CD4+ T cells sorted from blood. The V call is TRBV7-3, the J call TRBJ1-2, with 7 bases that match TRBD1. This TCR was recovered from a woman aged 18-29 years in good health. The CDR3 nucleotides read TGTGCCAGCAGCTTAAAAGGGACAGTAGACTATGGCTACACCTTC. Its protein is CASSLKGTVDYGYTF.